The 27 T cell receptor beta chains below were found in one sample sequenced in a study of identical twins. One entry per CDR3 protein, called by TCRdb with MiXCR from the 5' RACE reads. The sample has about 240,000 distinct CDR3 sequences; approximately 10% are singletons. The sample was memory T cells sorted from blood. The source is a man aged 45 to 65 in good health.

There are a few counts of this clonotype. The CDR3 DNA sequence: TGTGCCAGCAGTCCACCGCGGACAGGGATCTACGAGCAGTACTTC. It translates to CASSPPRTGIYEQYF. The V call is TRBV27, the J call TRBJ2-7; the match to TRBD1 covers 8 bases. J gave up 3 bases and V 5 bases, and 9 bases lay outside the gene matches. The CDR3 length is 15 residues. Germline lookup yields CDR1 MNHEY and CDR2 SMNVEV (reference sequence).

This chain joins TRBV7-6 and TRBJ2-5, with D perhaps TRBD1 or TRBD2 (6 bases each). Germline V gene sequence: CDR1 SGHVS, CDR2 FNYEAQ. The CDR3 is 16 residues long. Trimming pared 5 bases from V and 2 bases from J, leaving 18 bases between. As DNA, the CDR3 is TGTGCCAGCAGCCCACCTGGGGGCGGGATTCAAGAGACCCAGTACTTC. This translates into CASSPPGGGIQETQYF.

This clonotype was counted ten times or more. This chain links TRBV30 with TRBJ2-7; D may be TRBD2 (6 bases). Germline V gene data show CDR1 as GTSNPN and CDR2 as SVGIG (reference sequence). V lost 0 bases to trimming and J lost 5 bases, with 8 bases between them. The CDR3 is made up of 12 amino acids. CDR3 nucleotide sequence: TGTGCCTGGAGTGTTGCGGGGAACGAGCAGTACTTC. Its translation is CAWSVAGNEQYF.

This clonotype showed up just a few times. This chain joins TRBV12-3 or TRBV12-4 and TRBJ2-3, with D perhaps matching TRBD1 or TRBD2 (5 bases each). This CDR3 spans 13 amino acids. Trimming stripped 8 bases from V and 1 base from J, with 10 bases between. The chain's CDR3 is CASQGRRTDTQYF. CDR3 DNA: TGTGCCAGCCAGGGACGTCGCACAGATACGCAGTATTTT.

This chain joins TRBV28 and TRBJ2-3; a weak D match, TRBD2 (7 bases). The CDR3 covers 18 residues. CDR1 MDHEN and CDR2 SYDVKM come from the germline V gene. Trimming shortened V by 1 base and J by 0 bases, and 17 bases separated the two germline ends. CDR3 sequence reads: CASSLFGGGRGSTDTQYF. The CDR3 DNA follows: TGTGCCAGCAGTTTATTTGGGGGGGGCCGGGGGAGCACAGATACGCAGTATTTT.

The chain links TRBV20-1 to TRBJ2-7; 7 bases align to TRBD2. CDR1 is DFQATT, CDR2 SNEGSKA, per germline (reference sequence). J gave up 1 base and V 7 bases, and 13 bases lay outside the gene matches. The CDR3 contains 15 residues. The CDR3 loop is CSVPRTGGYSYEQYF. The CDR3 coding sequence is TGCAGTGTTCCTCGCACCGGGGGGTATTCCTACGAGCAGTACTTC.

This clonotype has just a few counts. V gene TRBV7-2 combines with J gene TRBJ2-2; the D is unclear. This CDR3 spans 14 amino acids. The V gene lost 5 bases and the J gene lost 1 base, with 8 bases spanning the gap. CDR1 SGHTA and CDR2 FQGNSA come from the germline V gene. CDR3 nucleotides: TGTGCCAGCAGCCCCACAAGGAACACCGGGGAGCTGTTTTTT. Translating gives CASSPTRNTGELFF.

At least ten counts were recorded for this clonotype. The rearrangement uses TRBV4-1 and TRBJ1-6; no firm D call. Per germline, CDR1 MGHRA and CDR2 YSYEKL. V was cut by 0 bases and J by 0 bases, with 6 bases left in between. The CDR3 sequence is 16 residues long. In DNA form, the CDR3 reads TGCGCCAGCAGCCAAGAACGGAGCTCCTATAATTCACCCCTCCACTTT. Amino acid sequence: CASSQERSSYNSPLHF.

This clonotype has a count of ten or more. CDR3 in amino acids: CASSTTWAGELFF. The CDR3 DNA reads TGCGCCAGCAGCACTACATGGGCCGGGGAGCTGTTTTTT. The chain has TRBV5-1 and TRBJ2-2; D unclear. The CDR3 loop spans 13 amino acids. Per the germline V gene, CDR1 is SGHRS and CDR2 is YFSETQ. Deletions cut 4 bases from V and 6 bases from J, with 10 bases between.

This clonotype was seen a few times. The genes are TRBV9 and TRBJ1-5, with 9 bases lining up with TRBD1. Looked up from germline, CDR1 is SGDLS and CDR2 is YYNGEE. The CDR3 runs to 14 residues. Germline trimming cut 7 bases from V and 4 bases from J; bases unmatched to any gene: 6. In nucleotides, the CDR3 is TGTGCCAGCGCTATGGGACAGGGTAATCAGCCCCAGCATTTT. Translation: CASAMGQGNQPQHF.

This clonotype was seen at least ten times. The chain joins TRBV20-1 to TRBJ2-3; 12 bases map to TRBD2. V lost 5 bases to trimming and J lost 1 base; unmatched junction nucleotides: 4. The CDR3 spans 15 residues. Germline CDR1 is DFQATT and CDR2 is SNEGSKA (reference sequence). The CDR3 region is CSARRLAGGTDTQYF. The CDR3 nucleotides are TGCAGTGCTCGCCGACTAGCGGGAGGCACAGATACGCAGTATTTT.

This clonotype was picked up many times. J is TRBJ2-7 and V is TRBV20-1; 7 nucleotides line up with TRBD1. Germline-derived CDR1 and CDR2 are DFQATT and SNEGSKA (reference sequence). Losses at the gene ends were 6 bases for V and 0 bases for J; bases not matched to a gene: 5. This CDR3 contains 13 residues. The chain's CDR3 is CSARTGNSYEQYF. CDR3 nucleotides: TGCAGTGCGCGGACAGGCAACTCCTACGAGCAGTACTTC.

In this sample, this clonotype turned up a few times. The J gene is TRBJ2-3, the V gene TRBV20-1; tentatively, D is TRBD2 (5 bases). The V gene's germline CDR1 is DFQATT and CDR2 SNEGSKA (reference sequence). The length of the CDR3 is 15 residues. V lost 3 bases and J lost 0, with 13 bases in between. The chain's CDR3 is CSASSLAESTDTQYF. The CDR3 DNA is TGCAGTGCTAGTTCGCTAGCAGAGAGCACAGATACGCAGTATTTT.

This clonotype was found a few times. The chain joins TRBV6-5 to TRBJ2-1, with D perhaps matching TRBD2 (6 bases). The germline gives CDR1 MNHEY, CDR2 SVGAGI. This CDR3 has 11 residues. Trimming left V 8 bases short and J 9 bases short, with 11 bases between. CDR3: CASGRPGEQFF. Here the CDR3 DNA reads TGTGCCAGCGGGAGGCCTGGTGAGCAGTTCTTC.

This clonotype was seen a few times. This chain joins TRBV20-1 and TRBJ2-7, with 8 nucleotides matching TRBD1. J was trimmed by 3 bases and V by 0 bases; bases with no gene match: 10. There are 16 residues in the CDR3. Germline CDR1 and CDR2: DFQATT and SNEGSKA (reference sequence). The CDR3 bases are TGCAGTGCTAGAGATCGTGGGACAGGATTCCTCTACGAGCAGTACTTC. Its protein product is CSARDRGTGFLYEQYF.

Comment on this clonotype: Since a much larger clone is just one base distant, this may be a read error. The V gene is TRBV3-1, the J gene TRBJ2-2; 9 bases are shared with TRBD2. This CDR3 contains 15 residues. V lost 5 bases to trimming and J lost 6 bases; unmatched junction nucleotides: 7. Per the germline V gene, CDR1 is LGHDT and CDR2 is YNNKEL (reference sequence). The chain's CDR3 is CASSTRGGASGELFF. DNA for the CDR3: TGTGCCAGCAGCACGCGCGGGGGGGCGTCCGGGGAGCTGTTTTTT.

This clonotype was detected ten times or more. The chain combines TRBV28 with TRBJ1-2; weak D call: TRBD1 (5 bases). This CDR3 is built from 15 residues. V was shortened by 5 bases and J by 4 bases, with 17 bases between the two germline ends. CDR1 is MDHEN and CDR2 is SYDVKM in the germline V gene. The CDR3 is CASSLFTPGSYGYTF. The CDR3 DNA sequence: TGTGCCAGCAGTCTTTTTACCCCAGGGTCCTATGGCTACACCTTC.

This clonotype was detected once. This sequence joins TRBV28 and TRBJ2-4, with D possibly being TRBD1 (6 bases). The CDR3 contains 15 residues. Germline CDR1 and CDR2: MDHEN and SYDVKM. Trimming took off 4 bases at V and 0 bases at J, with 10 bases between the two ends. The CDR3 loop reads CASSSDRLAKNIQYF. In DNA, the CDR3 is TGTGCCAGCAGTTCTGACAGGCTAGCCAAAAACATTCAGTACTTC.

The rearrangement links TRBV6-5 to TRBJ1-6, with D possibly matching TRBD1 (6 bases). This CDR3 has 15 residues. The ends were cut back, 2 bases at V and 8 bases at J, with 13 bases in the middle. Germline V gene sequence: CDR1 MNHEY, CDR2 SVGAGI. In nucleotides, the CDR3 is TGTGCCAGCAGTTACGTCGGCAGGGGCTATTCACCCCTCCACTTT. It is translated as CASSYVGRGYSPLHF.

This clonotype has ten or more counts. The rearrangement links TRBV10-3 to TRBJ1-2, with D uncertain. Germline assignment: CDR1 ENHRY and CDR2 SYGVKD. This CDR3 is 12 amino acids long. The V and J ends lost 2 bases and 10 bases respectively, with 11 bases between them. The CDR3 loop is CAISEEGRAYTF. The CDR3 DNA reads as TGTGCCATCAGTGAGGAGGGTAGGGCCTACACCTTC.

In this sample, this clonotype turned up many times. The rearrangement joins TRBV6-5 to TRBJ2-3; D possibly uses TRBD1 or TRBD2 (5 bases each). Germline V gives CDR1 MNHEY, CDR2 SVGAGI. V was pared by 4 bases and J by 2 bases, with 10 bases between. The CDR3 consists of 14 residues. CDR3 coding DNA: TGTGCCAGCAGTTCCGGGACGATCACAGATACGCAGTATTTT. Translation: CASSSGTITDTQYF.

This clonotype came up a few times. This chain links TRBV27 with TRBJ2-7; D ambiguous. The germline V gene has CDR1 MNHEY and CDR2 SMNVEV (reference sequence). Trimming took off 0 bases at V and 5 bases at J, with 8 bases between the two ends. This CDR3 is built from 13 residues. The CDR3 DNA reads TGTGCCAGCAGTTTATCCGGCAGCCACGAGCAGTACTTC. Translating gives CASSLSGSHEQYF.

This clonotype was observed at least ten times. This rearrangement joins TRBV2 to TRBJ2-1, with 15 bases fitting TRBD2. The CDR3 has 17 residues. V shed 5 bases and J 4 bases; nucleotides not matched to a gene: 6. Germline loops: CDR1 SNHLY, CDR2 FYNNEI. The CDR3 DNA reads TGTGCCAGCAGTTCCTCAGGGACTAGCGGGAGGTACAATGAGCAGTTCTTC. Translation: CASSSSGTSGRYNEQFF. The whole variable domain, filled in from reference TRBV2 and TRBJ2-1, reads EPEVTQTPSHQVTQMGQEVILRCVPISNHLYFYWYRQILGQKVEFLVSFYNNEISEKSEIFDDQFSVERPDGSNFTLKIRSTKLEDSAMYFCASSSSGTSGRYNEQFFGPGTRLTVL.

This clonotype has at least ten counts. The chain links TRBV12-3 or TRBV12-4 to TRBJ1-5; no clear D gene. The V end was cut by 7 bases, the J end by 6 bases, with 13 bases between. The CDR3 is made up of 13 amino acids. The CDR3 reads CASTTNRFQPQHF. The CDR3 region has the DNA TGTGCCAGCACTACCAACCGTTTTCAGCCCCAGCATTTT.

This clonotype has more than one count but fewer than ten. This chain links TRBV19 with TRBJ2-1; the match to TRBD2 covers 11 bases. Germline values: CDR1 LNHDA, CDR2 SQIVND (reference sequence). V lost 5 bases, J lost 9 bases, and 6 bases stayed unmatched. CDR3 length: 14 residues. In nucleotides, the CDR3 is TGTGCCAGTAGTCCGGCTAGCGGGGGGATTGAGCAGTTCTTC. Its translation: CASSPASGGIEQFF.

This clonotype was seen only a few times. The CDR3 sequence is CASSDRTNSPLHF. CDR3 nucleotides: TGTGCCAGCAGTGACAGGACGAACTCACCCCTCCACTTT. V usage is TRBV25-1 and J usage is TRBJ1-6; D is unclear. The CDR3 extends over 13 amino acids. Germline V lookup: CDR1 MGHDK, CDR2 SYGVNS. V was cut by 3 bases and J by 10 bases, with 10 bases left in between.

In its sample, this clonotype was seen a few times. This chain links TRBV7-9 with TRBJ2-7; TRBD1 might be the D (6 bases). Deletions cut 2 bases from V and 4 bases from J, with 18 bases between. The CDR3 extends over 16 amino acids. Germline V lookup: CDR1 SEHNR, CDR2 FQNEAQ (reference sequence). The CDR3 reads CASSLTSRGRGYEQYF. The CDR3 DNA is TGTGCCAGCAGCTTAACCTCTCGGGGCAGGGGATACGAGCAGTACTTC.